These 2 T cell receptor beta chains came from one sample sequenced in a study of blood T cell repertoires in COVID-19. TCRdb's table, derived via immunoSEQ multiplex PCR, lists solely in-frame clones and lacks some. The sample has approximately 85,000 clones; around 86% are singletons. The sample consisted of peripheral blood. The receptors shown here come from a man aged 50 to 60 with active or convalescent COVID-19.

This sequence joins TRBV11-2 and TRBJ2-2; 8 positions match TRBD2. Germline V gene lookup returns CDR1 SGHAT and CDR2 FQNNGV. The junction had 10 bases not matched to a gene; V was cut back by 10 bases and J by 6 bases. There are 14 residues in the CDR3. DNA for the CDR3: TGTGCCACCAGAGCGGGAGCTGGGGCCGGGGAGCTGTTTTTT. It specifies CATRAGAGAGELFF. The variable domain in full, with the rest retrieved from reference TRBV11-2 and TRBJ2-2, is EAGVAQSPRYKIIEKRQSVAFWCNPISGHATLYWYQQILGQGPKLLIQFQNNGVVDDSQLPKDRFSAERLKGVDSTLKIQPAKLEDSAVYLCATRAGAGAGELFFGEGSRLTVL.

The V and J genes are TRBV3-1 (or the pseudogene TRBV3-2) and TRBJ1-1; no reliable D call. V lost 1 base, J lost 5 bases, and 14 bases lay in between. CDR1 LGHDT and CDR2 YNNKEL come from the germline V gene (reference sequence). CDR3 length: 15 residues. CDR3 amino acids: CASSQGGRLGTEAFF. In DNA, the CDR3 is TGTGCCAGCAGCCAAGGAGGGCGTTTAGGTACTGAAGCTTTCTTT.